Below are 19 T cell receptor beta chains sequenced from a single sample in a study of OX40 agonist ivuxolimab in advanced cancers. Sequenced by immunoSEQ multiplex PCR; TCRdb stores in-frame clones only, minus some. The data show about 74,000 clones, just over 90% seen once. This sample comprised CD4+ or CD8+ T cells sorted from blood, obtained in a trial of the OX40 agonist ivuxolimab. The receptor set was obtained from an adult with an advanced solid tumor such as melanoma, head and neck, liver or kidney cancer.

CDR3 residues: CASSPLGSFQPQHF. The CDR3 nucleotides read TGTGCCAGCTCACCGCTGGGTTCGTTTCAGCCCCAGCATTTT. The rearrangement links TRBV18 to TRBJ1-5; D is undetermined. V was trimmed by 3 bases and J by 6 bases, leaving 12 bases between them. The CDR3 is 14 amino acids. Germline V CDR1 and CDR2: KGHSH, LQKENI.

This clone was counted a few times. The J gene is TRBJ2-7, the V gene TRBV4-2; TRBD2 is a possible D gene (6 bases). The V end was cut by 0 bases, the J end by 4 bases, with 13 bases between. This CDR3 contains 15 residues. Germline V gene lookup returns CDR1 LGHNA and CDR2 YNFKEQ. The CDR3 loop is CASSQERDFTYEQYF. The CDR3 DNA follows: TGTGCCAGCAGCCAAGAAAGGGACTTTACTTACGAGCAGTACTTC.

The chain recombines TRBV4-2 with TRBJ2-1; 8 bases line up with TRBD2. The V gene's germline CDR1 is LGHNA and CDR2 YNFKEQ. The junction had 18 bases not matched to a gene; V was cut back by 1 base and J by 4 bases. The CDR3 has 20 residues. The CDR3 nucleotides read TGTGCCAGCAGCCAAGCCGCCGGGACTAGGCAGCCAGAAGTATACAATGAGCAGTTCTTC. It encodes CASSQAAGTRQPEVYNEQFF.

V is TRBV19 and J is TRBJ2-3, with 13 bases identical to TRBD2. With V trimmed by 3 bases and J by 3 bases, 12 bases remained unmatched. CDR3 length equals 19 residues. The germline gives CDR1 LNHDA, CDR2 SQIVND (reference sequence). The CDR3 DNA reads TGTGCCAGTAGTATCCCCGGACTAGCGGGGGTTAAGCCTACAGATACGCAGTATTTT. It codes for CASSIPGLAGVKPTDTQYF.

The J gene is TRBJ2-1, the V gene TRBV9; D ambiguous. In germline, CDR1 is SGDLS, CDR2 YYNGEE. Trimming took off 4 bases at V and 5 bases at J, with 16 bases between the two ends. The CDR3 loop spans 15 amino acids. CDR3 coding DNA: TGTGCCAGCAGCTCTCCCCCCGGGTCCCACAATGAGCAGTTCTTC. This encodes CASSSPPGSHNEQFF. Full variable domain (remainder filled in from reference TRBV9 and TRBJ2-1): DSGVTQTPKHLITATGQRVTLRCSPRSGDLSVYWYQQSLDQGLQFLIQYYNGEERAKGNILERFSAQQFPDLHSELNLSSLELGDSALYFCASSSPPGSHNEQFFGPGTRLTVL.

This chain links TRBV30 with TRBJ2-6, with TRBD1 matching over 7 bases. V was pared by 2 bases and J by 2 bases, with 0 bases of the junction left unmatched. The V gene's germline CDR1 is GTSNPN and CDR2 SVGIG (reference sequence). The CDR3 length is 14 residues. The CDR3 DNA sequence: TGTGCCTGGAGTACAGGGGCTGGGGCCAACGTCCTGACTTTC. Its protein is CAWSTGAGANVLTF.

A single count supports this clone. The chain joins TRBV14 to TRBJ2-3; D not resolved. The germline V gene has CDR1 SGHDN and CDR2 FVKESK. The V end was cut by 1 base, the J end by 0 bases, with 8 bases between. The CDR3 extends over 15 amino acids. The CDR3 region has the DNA TGTGCCAGCAGCCAAGTTGGGCGAAGCACAGATACGCAGTATTTT. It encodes CASSQVGRSTDTQYF.

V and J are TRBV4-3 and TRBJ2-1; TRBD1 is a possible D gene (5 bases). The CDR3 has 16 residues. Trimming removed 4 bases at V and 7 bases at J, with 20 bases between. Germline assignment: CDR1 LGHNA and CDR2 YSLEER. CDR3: CASSPYSYRSWNEQFF. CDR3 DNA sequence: TGCGCCAGCAGCCCATACTCGTACAGGAGTTGGAATGAGCAGTTCTTC.

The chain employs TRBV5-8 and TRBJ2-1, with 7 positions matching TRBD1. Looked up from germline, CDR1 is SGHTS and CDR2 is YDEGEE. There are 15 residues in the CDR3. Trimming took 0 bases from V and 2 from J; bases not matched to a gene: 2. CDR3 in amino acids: CASSLDRGTYNEQFF. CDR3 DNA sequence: TGTGCCAGCAGCTTGGACAGGGGTACCTACAATGAGCAGTTCTTC.

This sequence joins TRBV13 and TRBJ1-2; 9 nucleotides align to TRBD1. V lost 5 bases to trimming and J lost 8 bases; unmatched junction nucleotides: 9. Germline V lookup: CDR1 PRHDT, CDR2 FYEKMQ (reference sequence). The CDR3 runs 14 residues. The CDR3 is CASSASGTGFGYTF. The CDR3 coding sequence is TGTGCCAGCAGCGCATCCGGGACAGGGTTCGGCTACACCTTC.

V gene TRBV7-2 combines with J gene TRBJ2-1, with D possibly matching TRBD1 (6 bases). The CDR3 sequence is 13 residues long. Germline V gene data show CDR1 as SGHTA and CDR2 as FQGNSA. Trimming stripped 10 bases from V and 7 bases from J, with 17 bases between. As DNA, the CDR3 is TGTGCCACTTATTCTATAACAGGGAATGAGCAGTTCTTC. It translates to CATYSITGNEQFF.

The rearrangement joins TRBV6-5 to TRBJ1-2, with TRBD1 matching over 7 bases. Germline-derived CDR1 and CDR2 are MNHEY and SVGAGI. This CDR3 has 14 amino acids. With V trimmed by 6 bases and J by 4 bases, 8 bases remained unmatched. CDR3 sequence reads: CASRPLTGSYGYTF. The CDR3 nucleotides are TGTGCCAGCAGACCCTTGACAGGGAGCTATGGCTACACCTTC.

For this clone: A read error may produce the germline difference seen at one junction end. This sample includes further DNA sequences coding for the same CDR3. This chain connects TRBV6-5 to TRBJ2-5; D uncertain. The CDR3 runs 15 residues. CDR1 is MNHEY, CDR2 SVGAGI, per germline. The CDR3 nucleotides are TGTGCCAGCAGTTACTCTGGCAGTAGCCAAGAGACCCAATACTTC. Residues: CASSYSGSSQETQYF.

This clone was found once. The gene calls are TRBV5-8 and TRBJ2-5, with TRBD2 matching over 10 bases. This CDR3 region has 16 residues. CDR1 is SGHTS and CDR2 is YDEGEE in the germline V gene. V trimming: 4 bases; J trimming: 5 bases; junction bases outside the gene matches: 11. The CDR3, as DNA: TGTGCCAGCAGCCCCCGGCTAGCGGGGGTGGAGGAGACCCAGTACTTC. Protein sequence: CASSPRLAGVEETQYF.

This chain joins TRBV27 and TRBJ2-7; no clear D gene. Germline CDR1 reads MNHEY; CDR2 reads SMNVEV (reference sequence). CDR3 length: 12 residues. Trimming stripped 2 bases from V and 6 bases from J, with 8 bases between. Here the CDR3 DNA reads TGTGCCAGCAGTTTAATAGGTCGCGAGCAGTACTTC. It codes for CASSLIGREQYF.

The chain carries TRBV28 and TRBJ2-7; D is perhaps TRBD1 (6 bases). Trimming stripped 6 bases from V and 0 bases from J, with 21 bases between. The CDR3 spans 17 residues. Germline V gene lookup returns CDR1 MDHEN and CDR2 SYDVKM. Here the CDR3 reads CASSHPKMTGISYEQYF. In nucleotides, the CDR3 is TGTGCCAGCAGCCACCCAAAAATGACAGGCATCTCCTACGAGCAGTACTTC.

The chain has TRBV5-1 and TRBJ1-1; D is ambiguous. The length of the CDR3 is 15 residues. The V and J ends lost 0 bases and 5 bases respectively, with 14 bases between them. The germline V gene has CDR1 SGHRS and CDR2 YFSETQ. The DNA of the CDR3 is TGCGCCAGCAGCTTGGAATTGGCCGGACGGACTGAAGCTTTCTTT. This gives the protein CASSLELAGRTEAFF.

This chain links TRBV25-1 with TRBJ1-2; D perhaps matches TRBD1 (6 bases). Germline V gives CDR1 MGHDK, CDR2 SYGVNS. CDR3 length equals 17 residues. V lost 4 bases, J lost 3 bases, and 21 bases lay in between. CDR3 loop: CASSGWDAGQGYYGYTF. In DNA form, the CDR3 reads TGTGCCAGCAGTGGTTGGGATGCGGGGCAGGGGTACTATGGCTACACCTTC.

CDR3 nucleotide sequence: TGTGCCAGCAGCTCTTGGGCGGGGACGCAAGAGACCCAGTACTTC. This sequence encodes CASSSWAGTQETQYF. The chain links TRBV7-2 to TRBJ2-5; maybe TRBD2 (6 bases). CDR3 size: 15 residues. Germline V lookup: CDR1 SGHTA, CDR2 FQGNSA. V lost 4 bases and J 2 bases, leaving 14 bases between the germline ends. Combining the CDR3 with reference TRBV7-2 and TRBJ2-5 gives the whole variable domain GAGVSQSPSNKVTEKGKDVELRCDPISGHTALYWYRQSLGQGLEFLIYFQGNSAPDKSGLPSDRFSAERTGGSVSTLTIQRTQQEDSAVYLCASSSWAGTQETQYFGPGTRLLVL.